Following are 5 T cell receptor beta chains from one sample sequenced in a study of patients and donors after allogeneic stem cell transplantation (dated by TCRdb to the early 2020s). Library construction relied on RT-PCR. These reads were obtained on a NextSeq 550. The raw public data were reprocessed by TCRdb itself: fastp quality trimming at Q25, MiXCR clonotype calling, in-frame beta chains only. For every CDR3 protein sequence, its rows merge into one entry that carries the most common genes and DNA. The sample has some 90,000 distinct CDR3 sequences on record, around 49% of them singletons. The ten largest clones represent more than 55% of the sample. Sequences were obtained from blood, either unsorted or a sorted T cell fraction (not recorded which). The origin of the receptors is a human donor who was either an allogeneic HSCT recipient or a stem cell or donor lymphocyte infusion donor (not recorded which). It is not recorded whose cells these are; they may come from a transplant donor.

This chain links TRBV7-8 with TRBJ1-1; no definite D call. The CDR3 extends over 15 amino acids. Germline-derived CDR1 and CDR2 are SGHVS and FQNEAQ. The V end was cut by 6 bases, the J end by 1 base, with 15 bases between. The CDR3 reads CASSSNRAWNTEAFF. In DNA form, the CDR3 reads TGTGCCAGCAGTTCGAATCGGGCCTGGAACACTGAAGCTTTCTTT. The entire variable domain, with the rest obtained from reference TRBV7-8 and TRBJ1-1, is as follows: GAGVSQSPRYKVAKRGQDVALRCDPISGHVSLFWYQQALGQGPEFLTYFQNEAQLDKSGLPSDRFFAERPEGSVSTLKIQRTQQEDSAVYLCASSSNRAWNTEAFFGQGTRLTVV.

The sample holds a few counts of this clonotype. The rearrangement joins TRBV7-2 to TRBJ1-2, with D possibly being TRBD1 (5 bases). CDR3 length: 17 amino acids. Germline V lookup: CDR1 SGHTA, CDR2 FQGNSA. Trimming took off 3 bases at V and 1 base at J, with 18 bases between the two ends. CDR3 loop: CASSLTPSGSLNYGYTF. Written as DNA, the CDR3 is TGTGCCAGCAGCTTGACCCCCTCAGGGAGTCTTAACTATGGCTACACCTTC.

The chain uses TRBV7-2 and TRBJ2-1, with D possibly being TRBD1 or TRBD2 (5 bases each). The CDR3 totals 13 residues. The germline CDR1 and CDR2 sequences are SGHTA and FQGNSA. The germline V and J ends were trimmed by 4 bases and 10 bases, with 14 bases remaining between them. For the CDR3, the DNA is TGTGCCAGCAGCTGGTCCGAAGGGACGGAGCAGTTCTTC. Translation gives CASSWSEGTEQFF. Together with reference TRBV7-2 and TRBJ2-1, the CDR3 gives the full variable domain: GAGVSQSPSNKVTEKGKDVELRCDPISGHTALYWYRQSLGQGLEFLIYFQGNSAPDKSGLPSDRFSAERTGGSVSTLTIQRTQQEDSAVYLCASSWSEGTEQFFGPGTRLTVL.

V is TRBV9 and J is TRBJ2-1; no clear D gene. The ends were cut back, 4 bases at V and 8 bases at J, with 13 bases in the middle. The CDR3 extends over 13 amino acids. Looked up from germline, CDR1 is SGDLS and CDR2 is YYNGEE. The CDR3 spells CASSPSDGYEQFF. In DNA form, the CDR3 reads TGTGCCAGCAGCCCCTCGGACGGATATGAGCAGTTCTTC.

This clonotype was observed a few times. The chain uses TRBV18 and TRBJ1-4; 10 bases are shared with TRBD1. CDR3 size: 15 residues. V gave up 0 bases and J gave up 8 bases; unmatched junction bases: 3. The germline gives CDR1 KGHSH, CDR2 LQKENI. The CDR3 sequence: CASSPPGQGSEKLFF. CDR3 bases: TGTGCCAGCTCACCACCGGGACAGGGGTCCGAAAAACTGTTTTTT.